This entry is about one T cell receptor beta chain. Repertoires were generated with immunoSEQ multiplex PCR, while TCRdb's copy carries only in-frame clones and drops some. Among approximately 43,000 clones listed, over 85% were seen once. The data were obtained in a study of T cell changes during pregnancy in multiple sclerosis. Germline values: CDR1 SNHLY, CDR2 FYNNEI. V was cut by 7 bases and J by 0 bases, with 19 bases left in between. The CDR3 consists of 17 residues. The specimen comprised CD8+ T cells from peripheral blood mononuclear cells, sampled after pregnancy. The receptor's source is a female donor with multiple sclerosis, enrolled in a pregnancy study. V usage is TRBV2 and J usage is TRBJ1-3; TRBD1 is a possible D gene (6 bases). CDR3 residues: CASKQLGTYASGNTIYF. In DNA, the CDR3 is TGTGCCAGCAAGCAACTCGGGACATACGCCTCTGGAAACACCATATATTTT.